This TCR beta chain was sequenced in a study of CD8+ T cells in alopecia areata. Study conclusions and caveats: Higher clonality than in normal scalp was seen in lesional scalp, especially alopecia totalis/universalis.

Once RNA had been extracted, it was reverse transcribed into cDNA to act as the sequencing template. Sequencing was performed with immunoSEQ multiplex PCR; in TCRdb, only in-frame clones are kept and a portion is missing. The sample consists of thousands of clones, 71% of them appearing once. To note about this clone: The target antigen is unknown.

CDR3 length equals 15 residues. The ends were cut back, 0 bases at V and 5 bases at J, with 16 bases in the middle. Germline assignment: CDR1 SQVTM and CDR2 ANQGSEA. Researchers sorted CD4+ cells into CD25+CD127- cells for a handful of patients. In alopecia areata patients, both lesional scalp punch biopsies and peripheral blood were collected. Sorted populations comprised CD4+ and CD8+ T cells obtained from PBMCs. The specimen sequenced was CD4+ Tregs sorted from blood. The receptor was derived from a human donor with alopecia areata. V and J are TRBV29-1 and TRBJ1-2; the D is unclear. The CDR3 protein is CSVEDHIRRAYGYTF. CDR3 DNA: TGCAGCGTTGAAGATCATATCCGGAGGGCGTATGGCTACACCTTC.